This T cell receptor (beta chain) was retrieved from a study of blood T cell repertoires in COVID-19. Germline trimming cut 2 bases from V and 1 base from J; bases unmatched to any gene: 0. In germline, CDR1 is MNHEY, CDR2 SVGAGI. The CDR3 is 15 amino acids. Only in-frame clones appear in the TCRdb table, and some are missing; sequencing was by immunoSEQ multiplex PCR. This sample yields fewer than 150,000 clones, of which around 82% are seen a single time; around 3.9% belongs to the top ten. The rearrangement uses TRBV6-5 and TRBJ1-1; 11 bases line up with TRBD1. The receptor was isolated from a man in his forties or fifties in a cohort exposed to, infected with or recovered from COVID-19 (not recorded which). The sequencing input was PBMCs or T cells enriched from blood (not recorded which). CDR3 nucleotides: TGTGCCAGCAGTTACGGACAGGGGGCGAACACTGAAGCTTTCTTT. Protein sequence: CASSYGQGANTEAFF.